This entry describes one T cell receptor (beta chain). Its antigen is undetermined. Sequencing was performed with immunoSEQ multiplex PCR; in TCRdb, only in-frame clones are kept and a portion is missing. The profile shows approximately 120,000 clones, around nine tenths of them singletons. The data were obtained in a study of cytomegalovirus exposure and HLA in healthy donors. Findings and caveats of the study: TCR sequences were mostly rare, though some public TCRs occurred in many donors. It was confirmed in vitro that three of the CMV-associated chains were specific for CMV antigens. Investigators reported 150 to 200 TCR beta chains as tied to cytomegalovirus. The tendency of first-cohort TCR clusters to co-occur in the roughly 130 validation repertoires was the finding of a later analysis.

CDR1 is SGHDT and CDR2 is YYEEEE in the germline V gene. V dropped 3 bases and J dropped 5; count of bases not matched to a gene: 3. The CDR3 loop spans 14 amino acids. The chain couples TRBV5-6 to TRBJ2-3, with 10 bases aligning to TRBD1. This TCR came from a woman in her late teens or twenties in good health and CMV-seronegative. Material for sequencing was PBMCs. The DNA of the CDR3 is TGTGCCAGCAGCTGGGGGACAGGGGTAGATACGCAGTATTTT. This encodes CASSWGTGVDTQYF.